The present entry profiles one TCR beta chain with its context. The data are from a study of T cell changes during pregnancy in multiple sclerosis. TCRdb keeps only in-frame clones here, not all; method: immunoSEQ multiplex PCR. Counted here are roughly 58,000 clones, roughly 90% occurring once; the ten biggest clones make up 2.5% to 3.5%. The source material was CD8+ T cells from peripheral blood mononuclear cells, sampled before pregnancy. This clonotype was obtained from a female donor with multiple sclerosis, enrolled in a pregnancy study.

The CDR3 bases are TGTGCCAGCCACCGGGACACGGACCTCGATACGCAGTATTTT. Amino acid sequence: CASHRDTDLDTQYF. The chain recombines TRBV6-5 with TRBJ2-3; possible D gene TRBD1, 6 bases. The CDR3 has 14 amino acids. The V end was cut by 8 bases, the J end by 6 bases, with 18 bases between. CDR1 and CDR2 from the germline V gene are MNHEY and SVGAGI.